What follows are 15 T cell receptor beta chains derived from one specimen sequenced in a study of blood T cells in healthy people across ages. Together with a sample-barcoded 5' primer, a J-beta primer mix was included in a second PCR lasting roughly 6 to 12 cycles. TCRdb reanalysed the 5' RACE reads using MiXCR and keeps one entry per CDR3 protein. The sample contains over 1,500,000 distinct CDR3 sequences, just under 50% of which appear only once. Sequencing input: blood. Receptors originate from a woman between 40 and 50 years old in good health.

This clonotype has more than one count but fewer than ten. This rearrangement joins TRBV20-1 to TRBJ2-7; no reliable D call. The germline V gene encodes CDR1 DFQATT and CDR2 SNEGSKA (reference sequence). The CDR3 runs 10 residues. V lost 3 bases, J lost 5 bases, and 5 bases lay in between. DNA for the CDR3: TGCAGTGCTAGGCACGACGAGCAGTACTTC. Translation gives CSARHDEQYF.

The genes are TRBV6-2 or TRBV6-3 and TRBJ2-5; TRBD2 matches at 11 bases. Per germline, CDR1 MNHEY and CDR2 SVGEGT. Losses at the gene ends were 6 bases for V and 3 bases for J; bases not matched to a gene: 9. The CDR3 consists of 16 residues. This CDR3 is CASRRDNSGGEETQYF. The CDR3 nucleotides read TGTGCCAGCAGACGCGACAATAGCGGGGGGGAAGAGACCCAGTACTTC.

This clonotype was counted a few times. V is TRBV7-2 and J is TRBJ2-5, with D hard to call. The CDR3 extends over 14 amino acids. V dropped 5 bases and J dropped 5 bases, with 15 bases sitting between them. CDR1 is SGHTA and CDR2 is FQGNSA in the germline V gene. The CDR3 DNA sequence: TGTGCCAGCAGCAAGTCAGGCCCCGGGGAGACCCAGTACTTC. This gives the protein CASSKSGPGETQYF.

V is TRBV20-1 and J is TRBJ1-2; possibly TRBD1 for D (6 bases). This CDR3 is 11 amino acids long. Germline V gene lookup returns CDR1 DFQATT and CDR2 SNEGSKA (reference sequence). The CDR3 DNA reads as TGCAGGGTGAGGGGGATCTATGGCTACACCTTC. Protein: CRVRGIYGYTF.

This clonotype was observed a single time. This rearrangement joins TRBV2 to TRBJ1-2; D unclear. The germline V gene encodes CDR1 SNHLY and CDR2 FYNNEI. V lost 4 bases, J lost 4 bases, and 10 bases lay in between. The CDR3 extends over 13 amino acids. CDR3 bases: TGTGCCAGCAGTGTAGGGTTGGGCTATGGCTACACCTTC. Amino acid sequence: CASSVGLGYGYTF.

V and J are TRBV11-2 and TRBJ2-7; D not resolved. Looked up from germline, CDR1 is SGHAT and CDR2 is FQNNGV. CDR3 length equals 15 residues. V was trimmed by 1 base and J by 2 bases, leaving 12 bases between them. The DNA of the CDR3 is TGTGCCAGCAGCTTAGGACCGACCCGGGCCTACGAGCAGTACTTC. Translated: CASSLGPTRAYEQYF.

On this clonotype: At one end the junction does not follow the germline gene, possibly because of a read error. The V call is TRBV6-5, the J call TRBJ1-5; 8 bases line up with TRBD1. Germline V gene sequence: CDR1 MNHEY, CDR2 SVGAGI. This CDR3 contains 14 residues. For the CDR3, the DNA is TGTGCCAGCAGTGACTCGAGGACAGGGCAGCCCCAGCATTTT. Translated: CASSDSRTGQPQHF.

This chain links TRBV6-2 or TRBV6-3 with TRBJ2-1; 7 nucleotides align to TRBD2. The CDR3 sequence is 15 residues long. The junction had 16 bases not matched to a gene; V was cut back by 7 bases and J by 10 bases. CDR1 and CDR2 from the germline V gene are MNHEY and SVGEGT. For the CDR3, the DNA is TGTGCCAGCACCTACGGGAGGTGGGAGAGTGGAGAGCAGTTCTTC. It codes for CASTYGRWESGEQFF.

The chain's CDR3 is CASTQNRDRGRGGLYEQYF. In DNA, the CDR3 is TGTGCCAGCACTCAGAACCGGGACAGGGGGCGCGGTGGGCTCTACGAGCAGTACTTC. The chain has TRBV2 and TRBJ2-7; TRBD1 matches 12 bases. V gave up 7 bases and J gave up 3 bases; unmatched junction bases: 19. The germline gives CDR1 SNHLY, CDR2 FYNNEI. The CDR3 loop spans 19 amino acids. The entire variable domain, with the rest obtained from reference TRBV2 and TRBJ2-7, is as follows: EPEVTQTPSHQVTQMGQEVILRCVPISNHLYFYWYRQILGQKVEFLVSFYNNEISEKSEIFDDQFSVERPDGSNFTLKIRSTKLEDSAMYFCASTQNRDRGRGGLYEQYFGPGTRLTVT.

The V and J genes are TRBV6-2 or TRBV6-3 and TRBJ2-4, with a possible D match to TRBD2 (6 bases). The DNA end is more similar to TRBJ2-5, so the J call may be wrong. The CDR3 runs 13 residues. Germline CDR1 reads MNHEY; CDR2 reads SVGEGT. The CDR3 DNA follows: TGTGCCAGCAAAATCGGGGGTGGGGAGACCCAGTACTTC. It encodes CASKIGGGETQYF.

The chain uses TRBV7-6 and TRBJ1-6; D is unclear. Trimming cost V 1 base and J 10 bases, with 8 bases left between them. The germline V gene has CDR1 SGHVS and CDR2 FNYEAQ. This CDR3 contains 13 residues. The CDR3 region has the DNA TGTGCCAGCAGCTTAGTAGAGGGCTCACCCCTCCACTTT. This translates into CASSLVEGSPLHF. Full variable domain (remainder filled in from reference TRBV7-6 and TRBJ1-6): GAGVSQSPRYKVTKRGQDVALRCDPISGHVSLYWYRQALGQGPEFLTYFNYEAQQDKSGLPNDRFSAERPEGSISTLTIQRTEQRDSAMYRCASSLVEGSPLHFGNGTRLTVT.

V is TRBV7-9 and J is TRBJ2-5, with a tentative D call TRBD1 (5 bases). The V end was cut by 2 bases, the J end by 4 bases, with 14 bases between. The CDR3 loop spans 15 amino acids. Germline V CDR1 and CDR2: SEHNR, FQNEAQ (reference sequence). DNA for the CDR3: TGTGCCAGCAGCTTATTTGGGGCCGGTGGAGAGACCCAGTACTTC. Translation gives CASSLFGAGGETQYF.

The chain is built from TRBV4-1 and TRBJ2-1; 7 bases align to TRBD2. Germline CDR1 is MGHRA and CDR2 is YSYEKL. The CDR3 is made up of 15 amino acids. V trimming: 6 bases; J trimming: 7 bases; junction bases outside the gene matches: 12. The CDR3 protein is CASSPLLAAFNEQFF. CDR3 bases: TGCGCCAGCAGTCCTTTGCTAGCGGCCTTTAATGAGCAGTTCTTC.

The genes are TRBV2 and TRBJ2-4; 7 nucleotides agree with TRBD2. The assigned J gene may be wrong: the sequence end matches TRBJ2-7 better. Looked up from germline, CDR1 is SNHLY and CDR2 is FYNNEI. This CDR3 comprises 15 residues. The CDR3 DNA sequence: TGTGCCAGCAGTGTAATGGGCGGGGGAAACTACGAGCAGTACTTC. Encoded protein: CASSVMGGGNYEQYF.

Concerning this clonotype: One end of the junction is discordant with germline, which a read error may explain. The chain is built from TRBV7-2 and TRBJ2-1; 8 positions match TRBD1. This CDR3 has 16 amino acids. CDR1 is SGHTA, CDR2 FQGNSA, per germline. The CDR3 sequence is CAGSLVLGTGDNEQFF. CDR3 coding DNA: TGTGCCGGCAGCTTAGTGCTCGGGACAGGAGACAATGAGCAGTTCTTC.